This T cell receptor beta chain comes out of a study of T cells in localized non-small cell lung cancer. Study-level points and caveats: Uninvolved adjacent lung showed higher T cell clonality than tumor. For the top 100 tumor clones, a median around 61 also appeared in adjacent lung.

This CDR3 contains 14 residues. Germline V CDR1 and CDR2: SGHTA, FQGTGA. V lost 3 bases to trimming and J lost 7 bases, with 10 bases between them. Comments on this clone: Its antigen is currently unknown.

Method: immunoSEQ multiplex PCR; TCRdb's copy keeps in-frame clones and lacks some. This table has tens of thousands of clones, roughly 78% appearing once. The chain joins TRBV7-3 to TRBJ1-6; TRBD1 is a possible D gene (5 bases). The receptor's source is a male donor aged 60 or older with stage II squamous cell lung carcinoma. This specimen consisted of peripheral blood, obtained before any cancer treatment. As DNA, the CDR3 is TGTGCCAGCAGCTTGGGACCTTCGAATTCACCCCTCCACTTT. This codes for CASSLGPSNSPLHF.